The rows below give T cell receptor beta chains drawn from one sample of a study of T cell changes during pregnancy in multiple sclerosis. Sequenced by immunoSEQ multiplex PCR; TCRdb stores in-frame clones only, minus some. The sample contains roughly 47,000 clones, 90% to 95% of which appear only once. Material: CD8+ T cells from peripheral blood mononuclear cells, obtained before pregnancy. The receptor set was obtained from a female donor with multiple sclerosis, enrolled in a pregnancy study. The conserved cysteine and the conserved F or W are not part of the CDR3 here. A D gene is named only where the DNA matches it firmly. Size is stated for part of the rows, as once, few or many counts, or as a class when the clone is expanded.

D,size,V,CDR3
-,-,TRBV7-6,ASSQHDSYNEQF
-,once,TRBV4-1,ASSQDPRGYGYT
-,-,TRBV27,ASSFRAPGQRAYEQY
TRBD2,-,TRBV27,ATGRGGLYEQY
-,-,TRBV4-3,ASSQDPRGMNTEAF
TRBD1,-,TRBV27,ASSNPGQGPPNYGYT
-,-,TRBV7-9,ASSPLTGGGETDTQY
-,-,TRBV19,ASSMSGTSYYEQY
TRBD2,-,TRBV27,ASSAEREFPDTQY
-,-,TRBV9,ASRLGLKQSRANVLT
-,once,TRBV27,ASSPGPWEDYGYT
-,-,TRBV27,ASSPASYNEQF
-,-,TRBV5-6,ASSFSGLPNYGYT
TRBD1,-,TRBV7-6,ASSSDAWTGMNTEAF
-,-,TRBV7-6,ASSLAKRPWDEQF
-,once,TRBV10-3,AISDSRAEQY
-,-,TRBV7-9,ASSSSDRGPGNEKLF
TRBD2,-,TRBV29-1,SVASGSSYEQY
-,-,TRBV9,ASSSGASGQETQY
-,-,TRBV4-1,ASSQVSGSNQPQH
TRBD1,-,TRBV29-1,SVRQGAQENYGYT
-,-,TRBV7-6,ASSLEQNMQETQY